This entry concerns a single T cell receptor beta chain. This entry is derived from a study of cytotoxic CD8 clonotypes in ibrutinib-treated CLL. Here immunoSEQ multiplex PCR was the method, and the copy in TCRdb shows in-frame clones only, minus some. The top ten clones hold about 5% of a sample with fewer than 300,000 clones, approximately 79% of them seen once. The germline V and J ends were trimmed by 0 bases and 8 bases, with 10 bases remaining between them. Germline CDR1 reads MNHEY; CDR2 reads SMNVEV (reference sequence). The CDR3 is 14 residues long. This clonotype originated in a human donor with chronic lymphocytic leukemia. This chain connects TRBV27 to TRBJ2-2; D might be TRBD1 (5 bases). The input for sequencing was PBMCs, taken at disease progression, from a patient treated with ibrutinib. CDR3: CASSLSPGRGELFF. The CDR3 nucleotides read TGTGCCAGCAGTTTATCGCCAGGGCGGGGGGAGCTGTTTTTT.